This T cell receptor (beta chain) appears in the sequencing data of a study of shared clonotypes between healthy human individuals. The protocol was immunoSEQ multiplex PCR, while the TCRdb copy is restricted to in-frame clones and leaves out a portion. The sample has about half a million clones; approximately 71% are singletons. CDR3 length: 13 amino acids. The junction had 1 base not matched to a gene; V was cut back by 2 bases and J by 3 bases. Germline V gene sequence: CDR1 ENHRY, CDR2 SYGVKD. The receptor was derived from a woman between 40 and 50 years old in good health. Some clones in this sample may be carry-over from other donors' samples. This chain connects TRBV10-3 to TRBJ2-7, with 7 nucleotides matching TRBD2. The sample was PBMCs. CDR3 in amino acids: CAISEREVYEQYF. Written as DNA, the CDR3 is TGTGCCATCAGTGAGCGGGAGGTCTACGAGCAGTACTTC.